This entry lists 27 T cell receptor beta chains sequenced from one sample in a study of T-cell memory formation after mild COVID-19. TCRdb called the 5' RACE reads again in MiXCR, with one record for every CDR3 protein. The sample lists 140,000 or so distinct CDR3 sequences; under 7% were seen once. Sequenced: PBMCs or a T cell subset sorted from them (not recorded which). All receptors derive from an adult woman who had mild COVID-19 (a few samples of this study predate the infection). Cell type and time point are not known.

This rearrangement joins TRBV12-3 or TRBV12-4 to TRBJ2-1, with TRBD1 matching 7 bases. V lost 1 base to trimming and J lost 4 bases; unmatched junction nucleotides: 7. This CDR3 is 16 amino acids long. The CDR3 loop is CASSLGGGFRYNEQFF. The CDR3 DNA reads TGTGCCAGCAGTTTAGGAGGGGGCTTTCGATACAATGAGCAGTTCTTC.

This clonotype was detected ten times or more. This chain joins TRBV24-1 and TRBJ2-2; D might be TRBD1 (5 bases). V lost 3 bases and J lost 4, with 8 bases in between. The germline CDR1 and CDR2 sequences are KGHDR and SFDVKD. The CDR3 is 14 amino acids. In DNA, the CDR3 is TGTGCCACCAGTGATCCAACAGGCACCGGGGAGCTGTTTTTT. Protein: CATSDPTGTGELFF.

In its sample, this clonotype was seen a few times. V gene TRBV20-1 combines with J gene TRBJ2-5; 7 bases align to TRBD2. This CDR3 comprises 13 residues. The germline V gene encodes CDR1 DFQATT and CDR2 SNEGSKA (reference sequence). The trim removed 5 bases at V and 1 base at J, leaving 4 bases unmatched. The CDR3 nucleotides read TGCAGTGCTCAGCTAGCGGTCCAAGAGACCCAGTACTTC. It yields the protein CSAQLAVQETQYF.

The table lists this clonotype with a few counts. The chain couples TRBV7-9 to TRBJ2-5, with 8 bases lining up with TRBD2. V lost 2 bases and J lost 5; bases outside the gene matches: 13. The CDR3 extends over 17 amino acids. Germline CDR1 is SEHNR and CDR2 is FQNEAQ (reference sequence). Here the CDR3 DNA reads TGTGCCAGCAGCTTATTCATGAGCGGGAGACGGGGGGAGACCCAGTACTTC. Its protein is CASSLFMSGRRGETQYF.

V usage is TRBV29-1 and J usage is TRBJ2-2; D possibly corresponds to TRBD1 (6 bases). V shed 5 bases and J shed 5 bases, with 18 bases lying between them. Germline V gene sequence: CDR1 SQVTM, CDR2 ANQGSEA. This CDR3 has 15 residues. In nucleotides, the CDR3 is TGCAGCGTTTTTCCGACAGGTCGGGGAACCGGGGAGCTGTTTTTT. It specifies CSVFPTGRGTGELFF.

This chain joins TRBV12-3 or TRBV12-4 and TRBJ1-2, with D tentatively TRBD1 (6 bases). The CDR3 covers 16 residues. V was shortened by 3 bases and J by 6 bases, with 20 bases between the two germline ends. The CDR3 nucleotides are TGTGCCAGCAGTTTTGCCCGGTACGGGACAAAGGATGGCTACACCTTC. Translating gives CASSFARYGTKDGYTF.

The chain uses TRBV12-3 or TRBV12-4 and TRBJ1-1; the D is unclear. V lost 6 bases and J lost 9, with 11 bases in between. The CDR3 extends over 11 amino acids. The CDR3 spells CASSRLDQAFF. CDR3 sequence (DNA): TGTGCCAGCAGCCGACTGGATCAAGCTTTCTTT.

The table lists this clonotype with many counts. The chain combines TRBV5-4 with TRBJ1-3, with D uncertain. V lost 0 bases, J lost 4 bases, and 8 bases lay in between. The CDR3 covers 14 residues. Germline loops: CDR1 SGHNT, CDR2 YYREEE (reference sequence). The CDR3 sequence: CASSLAGRGNTIYF. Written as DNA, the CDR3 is TGTGCCAGCAGCTTGGCCGGAAGGGGAAACACCATATATTTT.

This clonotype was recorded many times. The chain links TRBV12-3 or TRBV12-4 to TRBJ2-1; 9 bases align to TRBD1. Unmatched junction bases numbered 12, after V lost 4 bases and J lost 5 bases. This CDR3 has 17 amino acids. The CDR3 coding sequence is TGTGCCAGCAGTTCCTACCCGCGGGACAGGGAGCACAATGAGCAGTTCTTC. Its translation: CASSSYPRDREHNEQFF.

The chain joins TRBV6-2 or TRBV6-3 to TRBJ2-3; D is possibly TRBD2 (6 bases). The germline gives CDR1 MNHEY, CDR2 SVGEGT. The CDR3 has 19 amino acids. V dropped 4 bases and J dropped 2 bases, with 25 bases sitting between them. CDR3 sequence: CASSSRWIPPGVATDTQYF. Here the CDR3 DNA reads TGTGCCAGCAGTTCCAGGTGGATACCCCCGGGGGTGGCCACAGATACGCAGTATTTT.

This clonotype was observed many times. CDR3 sequence: CAVQLYGYTF. CDR3 in DNA: TGTGCCGTCCAACTCTATGGCTACACCTTC. The chain recombines TRBV12-3 or TRBV12-4 with TRBJ1-2, with unresolved D. V was trimmed by 11 bases and J by 4 bases, leaving 8 bases between them. The CDR3 is 10 residues long.

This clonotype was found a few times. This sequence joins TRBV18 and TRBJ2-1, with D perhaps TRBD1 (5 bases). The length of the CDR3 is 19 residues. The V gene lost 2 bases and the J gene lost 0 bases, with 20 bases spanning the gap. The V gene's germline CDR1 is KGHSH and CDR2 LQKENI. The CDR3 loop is CASSPRGNSAPSSYNEQFF. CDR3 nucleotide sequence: TGTGCCAGCTCACCAAGGGGTAACAGTGCGCCGAGCTCCTACAATGAGCAGTTCTTC.

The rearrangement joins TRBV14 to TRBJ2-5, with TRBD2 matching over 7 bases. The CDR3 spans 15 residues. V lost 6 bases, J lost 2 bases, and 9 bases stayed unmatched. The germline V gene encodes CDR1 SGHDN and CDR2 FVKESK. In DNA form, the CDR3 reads TGTGCCAGCAGTCTAGCGGAAAAAACACAAGAGACCCAGTACTTC. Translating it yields CASSLAEKTQETQYF.

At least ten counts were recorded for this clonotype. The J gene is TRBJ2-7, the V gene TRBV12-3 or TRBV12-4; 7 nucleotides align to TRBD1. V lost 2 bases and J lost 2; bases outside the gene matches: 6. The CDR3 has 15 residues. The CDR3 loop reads CASSLSGTVPYEQYF. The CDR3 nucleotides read TGTGCCAGCAGTTTATCTGGGACAGTCCCCTACGAGCAGTACTTC.

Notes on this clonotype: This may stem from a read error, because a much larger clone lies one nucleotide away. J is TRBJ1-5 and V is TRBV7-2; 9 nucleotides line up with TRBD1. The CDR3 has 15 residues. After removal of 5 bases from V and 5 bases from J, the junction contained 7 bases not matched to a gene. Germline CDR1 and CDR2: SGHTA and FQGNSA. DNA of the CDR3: TGTGCCAGCAGCCCTGGGACAGGGCGAGATCAGCCCCAGCATTTT. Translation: CASSPGTGRDQPQHF.

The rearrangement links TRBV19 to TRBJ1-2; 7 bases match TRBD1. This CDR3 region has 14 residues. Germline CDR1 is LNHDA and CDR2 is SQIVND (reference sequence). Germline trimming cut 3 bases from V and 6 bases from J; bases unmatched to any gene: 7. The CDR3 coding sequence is TGTGCCAGTAGTATGCGGCAGGGGGGTGATGGCTACACCTTC. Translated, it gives CASSMRQGGDGYTF.

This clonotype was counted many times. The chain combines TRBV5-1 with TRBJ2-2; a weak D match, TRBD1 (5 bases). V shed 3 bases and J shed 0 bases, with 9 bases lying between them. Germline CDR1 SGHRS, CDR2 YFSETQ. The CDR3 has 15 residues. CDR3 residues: CASSSDRANTGELFF. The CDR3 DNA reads TGCGCCAGCAGCTCCGACAGAGCGAACACCGGGGAGCTGTTTTTT.

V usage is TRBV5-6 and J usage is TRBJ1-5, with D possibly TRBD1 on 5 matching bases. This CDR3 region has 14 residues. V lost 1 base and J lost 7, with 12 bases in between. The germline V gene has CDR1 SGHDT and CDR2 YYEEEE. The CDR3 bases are TGTGCCAGCAGCTTGAGAGGGCGGGGGCAGCCCCAGCATTTT. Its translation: CASSLRGRGQPQHF.

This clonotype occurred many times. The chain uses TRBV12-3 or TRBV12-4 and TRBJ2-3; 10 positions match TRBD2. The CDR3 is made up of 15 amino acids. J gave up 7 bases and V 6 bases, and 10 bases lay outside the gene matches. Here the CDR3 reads CASRPEAGGLHTQYF. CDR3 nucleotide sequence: TGTGCCAGCAGACCCGAAGCGGGGGGGCTACATACGCAGTATTTT.

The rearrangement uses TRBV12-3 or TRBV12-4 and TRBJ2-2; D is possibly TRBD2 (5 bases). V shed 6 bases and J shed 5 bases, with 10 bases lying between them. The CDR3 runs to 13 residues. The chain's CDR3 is CASSLGLTGELFF. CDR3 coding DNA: TGTGCCAGCAGCCTCGGACTTACCGGGGAGCTGTTTTTT.

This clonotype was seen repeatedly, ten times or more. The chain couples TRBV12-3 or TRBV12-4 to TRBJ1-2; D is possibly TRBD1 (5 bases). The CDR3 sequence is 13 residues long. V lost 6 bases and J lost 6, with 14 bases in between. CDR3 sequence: CASSLGRADGYTF. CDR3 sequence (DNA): TGTGCCAGCAGCCTGGGACGCGCTGATGGCTACACCTTC.

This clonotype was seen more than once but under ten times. The CDR3 nucleotides read TGTGCCAGCAGCGTAAACCTTAATGAAAAACTGTTTTTT. It is translated as CASSVNLNEKLFF. The chain carries TRBV7-2 and TRBJ1-4; D unclear. Trimming shortened V by 5 bases and J by 4 bases, and 8 bases separated the two germline ends. Germline V lookup: CDR1 SGHTA, CDR2 FQGNSA. The CDR3 is 13 amino acids.

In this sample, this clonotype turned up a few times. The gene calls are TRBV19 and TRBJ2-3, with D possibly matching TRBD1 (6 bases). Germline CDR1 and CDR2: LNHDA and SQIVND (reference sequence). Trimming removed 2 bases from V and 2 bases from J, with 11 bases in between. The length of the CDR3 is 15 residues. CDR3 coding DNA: TGTGCCAGTAGTATACCGGGACACCTCACAGATACGCAGTATTTT. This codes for CASSIPGHLTDTQYF.

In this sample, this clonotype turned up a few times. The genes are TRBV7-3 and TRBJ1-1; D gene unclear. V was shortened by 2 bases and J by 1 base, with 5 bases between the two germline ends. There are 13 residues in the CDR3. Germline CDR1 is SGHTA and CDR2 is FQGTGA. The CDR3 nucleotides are TGTGCCAGCAGCTTATCAGCGAACACTGAAGCTTTCTTT. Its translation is CASSLSANTEAFF. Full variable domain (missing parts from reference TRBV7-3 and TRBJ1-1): GAGVSQTPSNKVTEKGKYVELRCDPISGHTALYWYRQSLGQGPEFLIYFQGTGAADDSGLPNDRFFAVRPEGSVSTLKIQRTERGDSAVYLCASSLSANTEAFFGQGTRLTVV.

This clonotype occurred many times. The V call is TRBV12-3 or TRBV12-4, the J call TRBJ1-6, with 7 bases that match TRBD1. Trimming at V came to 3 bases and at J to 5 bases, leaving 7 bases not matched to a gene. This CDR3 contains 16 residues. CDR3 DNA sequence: TGTGCCAGCAGTTTTGCAGGGACAGCCAATAATTCACCCCTCCACTTT. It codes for CASSFAGTANNSPLHF.

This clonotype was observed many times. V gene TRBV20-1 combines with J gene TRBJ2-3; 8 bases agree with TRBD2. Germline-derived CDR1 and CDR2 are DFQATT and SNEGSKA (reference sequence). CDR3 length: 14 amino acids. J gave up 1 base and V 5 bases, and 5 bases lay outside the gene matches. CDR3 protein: CSAHGTRGTDTQYF. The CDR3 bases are TGCAGTGCTCACGGGACTAGGGGCACAGATACGCAGTATTTT.

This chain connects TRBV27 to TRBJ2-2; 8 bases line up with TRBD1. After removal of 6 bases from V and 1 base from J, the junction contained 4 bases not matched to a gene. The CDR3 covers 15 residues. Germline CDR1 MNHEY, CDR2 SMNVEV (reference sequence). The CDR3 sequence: CASRPGGGNTGELFF. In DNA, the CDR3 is TGTGCCAGCAGACCAGGGGGCGGGAACACCGGGGAGCTGTTTTTT.